One and the same sample provided the 18 T cell receptor beta chains below, sequenced in a study of OX40 agonist ivuxolimab in advanced cancers. Assay used: immunoSEQ multiplex PCR; TCRdb lists only in-frame clones, some missing. The sample lists 16,000 or so clones, approximately 77% occurring once. Sequenced material: CD4+ or CD8+ T cells sorted from blood, taken in a trial of the OX40 agonist ivuxolimab. These receptors originate from an adult with an advanced solid tumor such as melanoma, head and neck, liver or kidney cancer.

The chain has TRBV7-2 and TRBJ2-7, with 8 bases fitting TRBD2. CDR3 length: 14 amino acids. With 5 bases clipped from V and 2 bases from J, the junction kept 5 bases outside the gene matches. The V gene's germline CDR1 is SGHTA and CDR2 FQGNSA. The CDR3 region is CASSPGGETYEQYF. CDR3 in DNA: TGTGCCAGCAGCCCGGGGGGGGAAACCTACGAGCAGTACTTC.

The chain recombines TRBV11-1 with TRBJ2-3; a weak D match, TRBD1 (6 bases). The V end lost 3 bases, the J end lost 1 base, and 14 bases lay between the germline ends. CDR1 and CDR2 from the germline V gene are SGHAT and FQDESV (reference sequence). The CDR3 length is 16 residues. CDR3 residues: CASSFPKGVGTDTQYF. DNA of the CDR3: TGTGCCAGCAGCTTTCCTAAGGGGGTAGGCACAGATACGCAGTATTTT.

The rearrangement links TRBV4-3 to TRBJ2-3, with 13 nucleotides matching TRBD2. V shed 0 bases, J shed 3 bases, and the junction held 0 bases outside the gene matches. The CDR3 covers 16 residues. Germline V gene data show CDR1 as LGHNA and CDR2 as YSLEER. The CDR3 region is CASSQEGLAGTDTQYF. The CDR3 region has the DNA TGCGCCAGCAGCCAAGAGGGACTAGCGGGGACAGATACGCAGTATTTT.

This chain uses TRBV27 with TRBJ2-3; TRBD1 aligns across 9 bases. CDR1 is MNHEY, CDR2 SMNVEV, per germline (reference sequence). The CDR3 loop spans 14 amino acids. J gave up 4 bases and V 4 bases, and 3 bases lay outside the gene matches. The CDR3 DNA is TGTGCCAGCAGTTCCCGGGACAGGGCAGATACGCAGTATTTT. Its translation: CASSSRDRADTQYF.

V and J are TRBV4-3 and TRBJ2-7, with 9 bases identical to TRBD2. V shed 1 base, J shed 5 bases, and the junction held 6 bases outside the gene matches. The CDR3 is 15 amino acids. From germline, CDR1 is LGHNA and CDR2 YSLEER. The CDR3 sequence: CASSQGGASGDEQYF. CDR3 nucleotide sequence: TGCGCCAGCAGCCAAGGAGGGGCTAGCGGGGACGAGCAGTACTTC.

V gene TRBV25-1 combines with J gene TRBJ1-1, with 7 positions matching TRBD1. Germline lookup yields CDR1 MGHDK and CDR2 SYGVNS. J gave up 6 bases and V 6 bases, and 7 bases lay outside the gene matches. The CDR3 loop spans 13 amino acids. CDR3 sequence reads: CASRLTGLAEAFF. The CDR3 DNA reads TGTGCCAGCAGGTTGACAGGGTTGGCTGAAGCTTTCTTT.

J is TRBJ2-1 and V is TRBV4-1, with 12 bases identical to TRBD2. After removal of 4 bases from V and 4 bases from J, the junction contained 2 bases not matched to a gene. This CDR3 contains 15 residues. The V gene's germline CDR1 is MGHRA and CDR2 YSYEKL. CDR3 nucleotides: TGCGCCAGCAGCCGACTAGCGGGGGTATACAATGAGCAGTTCTTC. This translates into CASSRLAGVYNEQFF.

In this sample, this clone turned up a few times. V is TRBV21-1 and J is TRBJ2-7; whether TRBD1, the table's D call, matches the DNA was not checked. TRBV21-1 is a documented pseudogene. This CDR3 has 14 residues. The CDR3 region is CASSSSGGRGEQYF. The CDR3 DNA sequence: TGTGCCAGCAGCTCCTCAGGGGGCCGAGGCGAGCAGTACTTC.

The V and J genes are TRBV4-3 and TRBJ1-1; a possible D gene is TRBD1 (5 bases). Germline assignment: CDR1 LGHNA and CDR2 YSLEER. The CDR3 spans 15 residues. Trimming took off 1 base at V and 0 bases at J, with 9 bases between the two ends. CDR3 nucleotides: TGCGCCAGCAGCCAAGCAGAGGGGATGAACACTGAAGCTTTCTTT. Translating gives CASSQAEGMNTEAFF.

The rearrangement uses TRBV2 and TRBJ2-4, with D perhaps TRBD2 (5 bases). Trimming took 0 bases from V and 0 from J, leaving 9 bases between them. The CDR3 totals 16 residues. Germline V gives CDR1 SNHLY, CDR2 FYNNEI. CDR3 protein: CASSEALGLAKNIQYF. In DNA form, the CDR3 reads TGTGCCAGCAGTGAAGCGCTTGGACTAGCCAAAAACATTCAGTACTTC.

The V call is TRBV6-5, the J call TRBJ1-1; D gene ambiguous. V lost 6 bases to trimming and J lost 3 bases, with 14 bases between them. The CDR3 loop spans 14 amino acids. CDR1 is MNHEY, CDR2 SVGAGI, per germline. The CDR3 loop is CASRNSQHDTEAFF. CDR3 coding DNA: TGTGCCAGCAGAAACTCCCAGCACGACACTGAAGCTTTCTTT.

This chain uses TRBV9 with TRBJ2-1; 8 nucleotides line up with TRBD2. With 1 base clipped from V and 8 bases from J, the junction kept 8 bases outside the gene matches. Germline lookup yields CDR1 SGDLS and CDR2 YYNGEE. This CDR3 is built from 15 residues. CDR3 sequence (DNA): TGTGCCAGCAGCGTACTAGGCGGGGGGCGGGATGAGCAGTTCTTC. Residues: CASSVLGGGRDEQFF.

As DNA, the CDR3 is TGTGCCAGCACCAACCCAGGGGAAGCTGAAGCTTTCTTT. This encodes CASTNPGEAEAFF. The genes are TRBV6-5 and TRBJ1-1, with D possibly matching TRBD1 (6 bases). Germline assignment: CDR1 MNHEY and CDR2 SVGAGI. This CDR3 contains 13 residues. Trimming took off 7 bases at V and 6 bases at J, with 15 bases between the two ends.

Comment on this clone: The junction and the germline gene differ at one end; a read error may be behind it. The chain has TRBV5-3 and TRBJ2-1; D call uncertain. TRBV5-3 is identified as an open reading frame with a role that is uncertain. The CDR3 totals 13 residues. The CDR3 DNA is TGTGCCAGCAGCTTCCGAATTAGCAATGAGCAGTTCTTC. Translating it yields CASSFRISNEQFF.

The chain has TRBV19 and TRBJ2-7, with a tentative D call TRBD1 (5 bases). Trimming took off 5 bases at V and 6 bases at J, with 17 bases between the two ends. CDR3 length: 14 amino acids. Germline CDR1 and CDR2: LNHDA and SQIVND (reference sequence). CDR3 sequence: CASSVNSGLLEQYF. In nucleotides, the CDR3 is TGTGCCAGTAGTGTAAACTCAGGGTTACTCGAGCAGTACTTC.

The chain recombines TRBV4-1 with TRBJ1-1; possible D gene TRBD1, 5 bases. Between the trimmed V and J ends, which lost 4 bases and 0 bases, there was a span of 12 bases. This CDR3 has 15 amino acids. CDR1 and CDR2 from the germline V gene are MGHRA and YSYEKL. The CDR3 region has the DNA TGCGCCAGCAGCCTTCCGGGACCGCTGAACACTGAAGCTTTCTTT. Amino acid sequence: CASSLPGPLNTEAFF.

The rearrangement joins TRBV4-3 to TRBJ2-1; the D gene is possibly TRBD2 (5 bases). From germline, CDR1 is LGHNA and CDR2 YSLEER. V lost 1 base and J lost 0, with 10 bases in between. CDR3 size: 16 residues. The CDR3 region is CASSQGWLASYNEQFF. Written as DNA, the CDR3 is TGCGCCAGCAGCCAAGGGTGGCTAGCCTCCTACAATGAGCAGTTCTTC.

V gene TRBV2 combines with J gene TRBJ2-7; TRBD1 agrees at 9 bases. The V gene end was trimmed by 6 bases and the J gene end by 2 bases; junction bases not matched to a gene: 8. CDR3 length: 15 amino acids. Germline CDR1 reads SNHLY; CDR2 reads FYNNEI. CDR3 coding DNA: TGTGCCAGCAGCTACGGACAGGGGTGGGCCTACGAGCAGTACTTC. This encodes CASSYGQGWAYEQYF.